This is a list of T cell receptor beta chains from one sample in a study of cytomegalovirus exposure and HLA in healthy donors. Clones were read by immunoSEQ multiplex PCR, and TCRdb kept only the in-frame ones, dropping some. The sample records more than 100,000 clones, over 60% being singletons. Sequenced: PBMCs. These receptors all come from a man younger than 35 in good health and CMV-seronegative. The CDR3 runs from the conserved cysteine through the conserved F or W. The order of the fields is J gene, D gene, clone size, V gene, CDR3 DNA, CDR3 protein. A D gene is named only where the DNA matches it firmly. Not every row has a clone size; where given, it reads once, few, many or a size class.

J gene: TRBJ2-2; D gene: NA; clone size: NA; V gene: TRBV11-3; CDR3 DNA: TGTGCCAGCAGCTCCAGGGCGACCGGGGAGCTGTTTTTT; CDR3 protein: CASSSRATGELFF
J gene: TRBJ2-7; D gene: NA; clone size: NA; V gene: TRBV7-9; CDR3 DNA: TGTGCCAGCAGCTTAGATGGGCCTTTCTACGAGCAGTACTTC; CDR3 protein: CASSLDGPFYEQYF
J gene: TRBJ2-7; D gene: TRBD2; clone size: few; V gene: TRBV6-5; CDR3 DNA: TGTGCCAGCAGTATGACTAGCGGGATCCACGAGCAGTACTTC; CDR3 protein: CASSMTSGIHEQYF
J gene: TRBJ2-7; D gene: TRBD2; clone size: once; V gene: TRBV7-9; CDR3 DNA: TGTGCCAGCAGCTTTACCGGGACTAGCGGATTAAATCCCTACGAGCAGTACTTC; CDR3 protein: CASSFTGTSGLNPYEQYF
J gene: TRBJ1-2; D gene: TRBD1; clone size: NA; V gene: TRBV28; CDR3 DNA: TGTGCCAGCAGTCCCGCGGACAGGGACGGCTACACCTTC; CDR3 protein: CASSPADRDGYTF
J gene: TRBJ2-2; D gene: NA; clone size: NA; V gene: TRBV15; CDR3 DNA: TGTGCCACCAGCACTCGCGGATCTGGGACCGGGGAGCTGTTTTTT; CDR3 protein: CATSTRGSGTGELFF
J gene: TRBJ1-5; D gene: NA; clone size: few; V gene: TRBV19; CDR3 DNA: TGTGCCAGTAGGAGTACAGGGCGTAATCAGCCCCAGCATTTT; CDR3 protein: CASRSTGRNQPQHF
J gene: TRBJ2-7; D gene: NA; clone size: NA; V gene: TRBV5-1; CDR3 DNA: TGCGCCAGCTCGGGGATCGGGGTACGGGCCGAGCAGTACTTC; CDR3 protein: CASSGIGVRAEQYF
J gene: TRBJ2-7; D gene: TRBD1; clone size: NA; V gene: TRBV6-6; CDR3 DNA: TGTGCCAGTCGAAACGTGGGGACAGTTCGAACTGGCGAGCAGTACTTC; CDR3 protein: CASRNVGTVRTGEQYF
J gene: TRBJ1-2; D gene: TRBD1; clone size: once; V gene: TRBV30; CDR3 DNA: TGTGCCTGGAGTAAACAGGGGCGCTATGGCTACACCTTC; CDR3 protein: CAWSKQGRYGYTF
J gene: TRBJ1-3; D gene: NA; clone size: NA; V gene: TRBV10-3; CDR3 DNA: TGTGCCATTAAGACAGCCAGGGGCGGAAACACCATATATTTT; CDR3 protein: CAIKTARGGNTIYF
J gene: TRBJ1-5; D gene: NA; clone size: few; V gene: TRBV21-1; CDR3 DNA: TGTGCCAGCAGCTTAGCCCGGAATCAGCCCCAGCATTTT; CDR3 protein: CASSLARNQPQHF
J gene: TRBJ2-3; D gene: TRBD2; clone size: NA; V gene: TRBV6-5; CDR3 DNA: TGTGCCAGCAGTTGGACTAGCGGAACTAGCACAGATACGCAGTATTTT; CDR3 protein: CASSWTSGTSTDTQYF
J gene: TRBJ2-2; D gene: NA; clone size: NA; V gene: TRBV5-1; CDR3 DNA: TGCGCCAGCAGCTTGGCAACTGGCGGGGAGCTGTTTTTT; CDR3 protein: CASSLATGGELFF
J gene: TRBJ2-7; D gene: TRBD1; clone size: NA; V gene: TRBV6-5; CDR3 DNA: TGTGCCAGCAGTACTCCGGGACAGGGGGGCTACGAGCAGTACTTC; CDR3 protein: CASSTPGQGGYEQYF
J gene: TRBJ2-7; D gene: TRBD1; clone size: NA; V gene: TRBV7-9; CDR3 DNA: TGTGCCAGCAGGCGGTCCGGGACAGGGGGCAAAGAACGCGAGCAGTACTTC; CDR3 protein: CASRRSGTGGKEREQYF
J gene: TRBJ2-3; D gene: NA; clone size: NA; V gene: TRBV28; CDR3 DNA: TGTGCCAGCAGTTTCAGGCCAAGGGGGAGCACAGATACGCAGTATTTT; CDR3 protein: CASSFRPRGSTDTQYF
J gene: TRBJ1-3; D gene: NA; clone size: NA; V gene: TRBV27; CDR3 DNA: TGTGCCAGCAGGGATAGGGGGGGTGCAGGAAACACCATATATTTT; CDR3 protein: CASRDRGGAGNTIYF
J gene: TRBJ2-1; D gene: TRBD2; clone size: NA; V gene: TRBV15; CDR3 DNA: TGTGCCACCAGCAGGCGCAGCGGGAGGTCCTACAATGAGCAGTTCTTC; CDR3 protein: CATSRRSGRSYNEQFF
J gene: TRBJ1-4; D gene: TRBD1; clone size: once; V gene: TRBV30; CDR3 DNA: TGTGCCTGGAGTGGTCTGGGACAGCTTAATGAAAAACTGTTTTTT; CDR3 protein: CAWSGLGQLNEKLFF
J gene: TRBJ1-5; D gene: NA; clone size: NA; V gene: TRBV5-6; CDR3 DNA: TGTGCCAGCAGCTTGTCAGCCGGGGATCAGCCCCAGCATTTT; CDR3 protein: CASSLSAGDQPQHF
J gene: TRBJ1-6; D gene: TRBD1; clone size: NA; V gene: TRBV5-1; CDR3 DNA: TGCGCCAGCAGCCCGGGACAGGGAAGAACACCCCTCCACTTT; CDR3 protein: CASSPGQGRTPLHF
J gene: TRBJ1-5; D gene: NA; clone size: once; V gene: TRBV2; CDR3 DNA: TGTGCCAGCAGATCGAAAGTGAGTGGCAATCAGCCCCAGCATTTT; CDR3 protein: CASRSKVSGNQPQHF
J gene: TRBJ2-3; D gene: TRBD2; clone size: NA; V gene: TRBV7-2; CDR3 DNA: TGTGCCAGCAGCGCAACTAGCGGGAGGGAGTATACGCAGTATTTT; CDR3 protein: CASSATSGREYTQYF
J gene: TRBJ1-2; D gene: TRBD1; clone size: NA; V gene: TRBV6-5; CDR3 DNA: TGTGCCAGCAGCGACAGGGGAACCTTCTATGGCTACACCTTC; CDR3 protein: CASSDRGTFYGYTF
J gene: TRBJ2-1; D gene: NA; clone size: NA; V gene: TRBV6-5; CDR3 DNA: TGTGCCAGTAGGGAGTATGACTACAATGAGCAGTTCTTC; CDR3 protein: CASREYDYNEQFF
J gene: TRBJ2-1; D gene: TRBD2; clone size: NA; V gene: TRBV7-2; CDR3 DNA: TGTGCCAGCAGCTTAGTAACGGGCGGACTAGCGGGAAACAATGAGCAGTTCTTC; CDR3 protein: CASSLVTGGLAGNNEQFF
J gene: TRBJ1-4; D gene: NA; clone size: NA; V gene: TRBV5-4; CDR3 DNA: TGTGCCAGCAGCTCGGGGGGGGGATCCAATGAAAAACTGTTTTTT; CDR3 protein: CASSSGGGSNEKLFF
J gene: TRBJ2-1; D gene: TRBD2; clone size: once; V gene: TRBV5-1; CDR3 DNA: TGCGCCAGCAGCTTGGCGGGAGGGCCCGATGAGCAGTTCTTC; CDR3 protein: CASSLAGGPDEQFF
J gene: TRBJ2-1; D gene: NA; clone size: NA; V gene: TRBV19; CDR3 DNA: TGTGCCAGTAGTAGGCCGACAGGCAATGAGCAGTTCTTC; CDR3 protein: CASSRPTGNEQFF
J gene: TRBJ2-5; D gene: NA; clone size: NA; V gene: TRBV7-7; CDR3 DNA: TGTGCCAGCAGCTTAGCGGTCAACCCCGGTCATCTCCAGTACTTC; CDR3 protein: CASSLAVNPGHLQYF
J gene: TRBJ1-4; D gene: NA; clone size: NA; V gene: TRBV5-6; CDR3 DNA: TGTGCCAGCAGCCCGGGGTCAGGAGACGCAACTAATGAAAAACTGTTTTTT; CDR3 protein: CASSPGSGDATNEKLFF
J gene: TRBJ2-3; D gene: NA; clone size: NA; V gene: TRBV5-1; CDR3 DNA: TGCGCCAGCAGTTTGCGTACTAGCACAGATACGCAGTATTTT; CDR3 protein: CASSLRTSTDTQYF
J gene: TRBJ1-3; D gene: NA; clone size: NA; V gene: TRBV19; CDR3 DNA: TGTGCCAGTAGCGCGTCTGGAAACACCATATATTTT; CDR3 protein: CASSASGNTIYF
J gene: TRBJ1-4; D gene: TRBD1; clone size: NA; V gene: TRBV28; CDR3 DNA: TGTGCCAGCAGTACAACAGGGGTGGCTGAAAAACTGTTTTTT; CDR3 protein: CASSTTGVAEKLFF
J gene: TRBJ2-7; D gene: TRBD2; clone size: few; V gene: TRBV11-2; CDR3 DNA: TGTGCCAGCAGCCCCCGGGAGGCAAGACACTACTACGAGCAGTACTTC; CDR3 protein: CASSPREARHYYEQYF
J gene: TRBJ2-7; D gene: NA; clone size: NA; V gene: TRBV5-6; CDR3 DNA: TGTGCCAGCACCCATCGACTAGGTCTGGGCGAGCAGTACTTC; CDR3 protein: CASTHRLGLGEQYF
J gene: TRBJ2-2; D gene: NA; clone size: NA; V gene: TRBV25-1; CDR3 DNA: TGTGCCAGCAGTCTTAGTGGCACCGGGGAGCTGTTTTTT; CDR3 protein: CASSLSGTGELFF
J gene: TRBJ2-1; D gene: TRBD2; clone size: NA; V gene: TRBV4-3; CDR3 DNA: TGCGCCAGCAGCCAAGATCTACGACTAGCTAGGAATGAGCAGTTCTTC; CDR3 protein: CASSQDLRLARNEQFF
J gene: TRBJ1-1; D gene: NA; clone size: NA; V gene: TRBV4-1; CDR3 DNA: TGCGCCAGCAGCCAAGATCAAGGGGGGGCCGTCACTGAAGCTTTCTTT; CDR3 protein: CASSQDQGGAVTEAFF
J gene: TRBJ1-3; D gene: NA; clone size: NA; V gene: TRBV29-1; CDR3 DNA: TGCAGCGTTGATCGGGGGGAGGGGATCTCTGGAAACACCATATATTTT; CDR3 protein: CSVDRGEGISGNTIYF
J gene: TRBJ2-6; D gene: TRBD1; clone size: NA; V gene: TRBV18; CDR3 DNA: TGTGCCAGCTCACCCAGACAGGGGTCTGGGGCCAACGTCCTGACTTTC; CDR3 protein: CASSPRQGSGANVLTF
J gene: TRBJ2-7; D gene: TRBD2; clone size: NA; V gene: TRBV15; CDR3 DNA: TGTGCCACCAGCAGAGGTTGGAGGACTAGCGCGAGCTCCTACGAGCAGTACTTC; CDR3 protein: CATSRGWRTSASSYEQYF
J gene: TRBJ1-4; D gene: TRBD1; clone size: NA; V gene: TRBV15; CDR3 DNA: TGTGCCACCAGCAGAGAGGGACAGGGGGATGAAAAACTGTTTTTT; CDR3 protein: CATSREGQGDEKLFF
J gene: TRBJ1-2; D gene: NA; clone size: NA; V gene: TRBV19; CDR3 DNA: TGTGCCAGTAGGACTCGCAACTATGGCTACACCTTC; CDR3 protein: CASRTRNYGYTF
J gene: TRBJ1-1; D gene: NA; clone size: NA; V gene: TRBV30; CDR3 DNA: TGTGCCTGGAGTATAGACAGTAACACTGAAGCTTTCTTT; CDR3 protein: CAWSIDSNTEAFF
J gene: TRBJ2-3; D gene: NA; clone size: few; V gene: TRBV6-1; CDR3 DNA: TGTGCCAGCAGTGAAATGGGGAGGCAGTGGGTAGATACGCAGTATTTT; CDR3 protein: CASSEMGRQWVDTQYF
J gene: TRBJ2-7; D gene: TRBD2; clone size: NA; V gene: TRBV10-3; CDR3 DNA: TGTGCCATCAAGGGTACTAGCGCTCGGTACGAGCAGTACTTC; CDR3 protein: CAIKGTSARYEQYF
J gene: TRBJ2-5; D gene: NA; clone size: NA; V gene: TRBV19; CDR3 DNA: TGTGCCAGTAGTATGCCCGGGGGCCAAGAGACCCAGTACTTC; CDR3 protein: CASSMPGGQETQYF
J gene: TRBJ1-6; D gene: NA; clone size: NA; V gene: TRBV2; CDR3 DNA: TGTGCCAGCAGAAAACAGGAGAGCTCCTATAATTCACCCCTCCACTTT; CDR3 protein: CASRKQESSYNSPLHF
J gene: TRBJ1-3; D gene: NA; clone size: few; V gene: TRBV6-1; CDR3 DNA: TGTGCCAGCAGTCAACCGGGAGATGGAAACACCATATATTTT; CDR3 protein: CASSQPGDGNTIYF
J gene: TRBJ1-5; D gene: NA; clone size: NA; V gene: TRBV5-6; CDR3 DNA: TGTGCCAGCAGCTTGGAGGGACTCGGGGTAGATCAGCCCCAGCATTTT; CDR3 protein: CASSLEGLGVDQPQHF
J gene: TRBJ2-1; D gene: TRBD2; clone size: NA; V gene: TRBV27; CDR3 DNA: TGTGCCAGCAGTCGAACTAGCGGGGCTTACAATGAGCAGTTCTTC; CDR3 protein: CASSRTSGAYNEQFF
J gene: TRBJ1-1; D gene: NA; clone size: few; V gene: TRBV30; CDR3 DNA: TGTGCCTGGGGGGGGTTGGAGGTTAACACTGAAGCTTTCTTT; CDR3 protein: CAWGGLEVNTEAFF
J gene: TRBJ1-4; D gene: TRBD1; clone size: NA; V gene: TRBV18; CDR3 DNA: TGTGCCAGCTCACCAGGACAGGGGATGGAAAAACTGTTTTTT; CDR3 protein: CASSPGQGMEKLFF
J gene: TRBJ2-1; D gene: NA; clone size: few; V gene: TRBV6-5; CDR3 DNA: TGTGCCAGCAGTTACTCTGCGGGCTATGAGCAGTTCTTC; CDR3 protein: CASSYSAGYEQFF
J gene: TRBJ1-3; D gene: NA; clone size: NA; V gene: TRBV15; CDR3 DNA: TGTGCCACCACCCGAGGAGGGGCCAGGGACACCATATATTTT; CDR3 protein: CATTRGGARDTIYF
J gene: TRBJ2-2; D gene: NA; clone size: NA; V gene: TRBV11-2; CDR3 DNA: TGTGCCAGCAGCTTAGCACAGGGACAAACCGGGGAGCTGTTTTTT; CDR3 protein: CASSLAQGQTGELFF
J gene: TRBJ2-1; D gene: NA; clone size: NA; V gene: TRBV10-1; CDR3 DNA: TGCGCCAGCAGTGAGAACAGGGGAGGCATTATCGGTGAGCAGTTCTTC; CDR3 protein: CASSENRGGIIGEQFF
J gene: TRBJ2-7; D gene: NA; clone size: few; V gene: TRBV23-1; CDR3 DNA: TGCGCCAGCAGTCCGACAGGTTGGCCGGACGAGCAGTACTTC; CDR3 protein: CASSPTGWPDEQYF